Listed below are T cell receptor beta chains from one sample, sequenced in a study of cytomegalovirus exposure and HLA in healthy donors. TCRdb's copy holds only in-frame clones and misses some; the assay was immunoSEQ multiplex PCR. The top ten clones hold around 0.34% of a sample with about 200,000 clones, approximately 86% of them seen once. The specimen sequenced was PBMCs. The receptors stem from a woman in her thirties in good health and CMV-seronegative. The CDR3 runs from the conserved cysteine through the conserved F or W. The order of the fields is D gene, J gene, clone size, V gene, CDR3 DNA, CDR3 protein. A D gene is named only where the DNA matches it firmly. The listing skips clone size in some rows; elsewhere it reads once, few, many or a size class.

- | TRBJ2-7 | - | TRBV7-9 | TGTGCCAGCAGCCGGTTGGGCCGGGACAACTCCTACGAGCAGTACTTC | CASSRLGRDNSYEQYF
TRBD1 | TRBJ1-2 | - | TRBV5-1 | TGCGCCAGCAGCTTGAGTACGTGGGACAGGGCCCATGGCTACACCTTC | CASSLSTWDRAHGYTF
- | TRBJ1-2 | - | TRBV28 | TGTGCCAGCAGTTCTCTGACGGGGGAGTCTTACTATGGCTACACCTTC | CASSSLTGESYYGYTF
- | TRBJ1-1 | - | TRBV6-5 | TGTGCCAGCAGTCGCGGAGGCTCCGAAGCTTTCTTT | CASSRGGSEAFF
TRBD1 | TRBJ1-5 | - | TRBV2 | TGTGCCAGCGCCCGGGACAGAGGCAATCAGCCCCAGCATTTT | CASARDRGNQPQHF
TRBD2 | TRBJ2-2 | - | TRBV5-1 | TGCGCCAGCAGCCGGTCACTAGCGGGGGGGCCGGGAGCCGGGGAGCTGTTTTTT | CASSRSLAGGPGAGELFF
- | TRBJ1-5 | - | TRBV4-1 | TGCGCCAGCAGCCCGCCCGGTAGTTGGTCCCAGCATTTT | CASSPPGSWSQHF
- | TRBJ2-4 | - | TRBV11-1 | TGTGCCAGCAGCTTAGGGCAGAGGGACATTCAGTACTTC | CASSLGQRDIQYF
TRBD2 | TRBJ2-3 | - | TRBV6-1 | TGTGCCAGCAGTCAACTAGCGGGAGGCACAGATACGCAGTATTTT | CASSQLAGGTDTQYF
TRBD2 | TRBJ2-3 | - | TRBV7-2 | TGTGCCAGCAGCTGGGGCGGGGGGCCTGTCACAGATACGCAGTATTTT | CASSWGGGPVTDTQYF
- | TRBJ2-5 | - | TRBV28 | TGTGCCAGCAGCTCCCCCGGGGGTTTGGAGACCCAGTACTTC | CASSSPGGLETQYF
TRBD1 | TRBJ2-7 | - | TRBV10-3 | TGTGCCATCAGTATAATGCAGGGGGCTAGCGAGCAGTACTTC | CAISIMQGASEQYF
- | TRBJ2-3 | - | TRBV10-3 | TGTGCCATCACCACTGGGGGAAGGGAGGACACAGATACGCAGTATTTT | CAITTGGREDTDTQYF
- | TRBJ2-3 | - | TRBV18 | TGTGCCAGCTCACCACGAGGTACGCAGTATTTT | CASSPRGTQYF
TRBD2 | TRBJ2-2 | - | TRBV5-4 | TGTGCCAGCAGCTTGGGGCTAGCGGGAGATGTCGGGGAGCTGTTTTTT | CASSLGLAGDVGELFF
TRBD1 | TRBJ2-7 | - | TRBV4-1 | TGCGCCAGCAGCCCCCGGACAGGGGGCCCTTACGAGCAGTACTTC | CASSPRTGGPYEQYF
- | TRBJ1-3 | - | TRBV5-4 | TGTGCCAGCAGCTTGGGCAGAACAACCTCTGGAAACACCATATATTTT | CASSLGRTTSGNTIYF
- | TRBJ1-2 | - | TRBV29-1 | TGCAGCGCTGGACGCGGGGTTGGAGGCTATGGCTACACCTTC | CSAGRGVGGYGYTF
- | TRBJ1-6 | - | TRBV10-3 | TGTGCCATGGCCGCCGACGGGGAGTCACCCCTCCACTTT | CAMAADGESPLHF
- | TRBJ1-6 | few | TRBV7-3 | TGTGCCAGCAGCTTAAACGGGGGTACTGATTCACCCCTCCACTTT | CASSLNGGTDSPLHF
TRBD1 | TRBJ1-2 | few | TRBV18 | TGTGCCAGCTCACACGAGGGACAGGGGAGTGGCTACACCTTC | CASSHEGQGSGYTF
TRBD1 | TRBJ2-3 | - | TRBV7-2 | TGTGCCAGCAGCTCCGGGACAGGGGGCTTCCACACAGATACGCAGTATTTT | CASSSGTGGFHTDTQYF
- | TRBJ1-1 | - | TRBV19 | TGTGCCAGTAGTAAGACAAACTTGAACACTGAAGCTTTCTTT | CASSKTNLNTEAFF
TRBD2 | TRBJ2-5 | - | TRBV11-2 | TGTGCCAGCAGCTGGCCGAGAATAGCGGGAGGGATCCAAGAGACCCAGTACTTC | CASSWPRIAGGIQETQYF
- | TRBJ2-1 | - | TRBV28 | TGTGCCAGCAGTTTCAGGGGCTGGAGGTACAATGAGCAGTTCTTC | CASSFRGWRYNEQFF
- | TRBJ1-1 | - | TRBV23-1 | TGCGCCAGCAGACTAAAGAACACTGAAGCTTTCTTT | CASRLKNTEAFF
TRBD2 | TRBJ2-2 | - | TRBV6-5 | TGTGCCAGCAGTTACGGACTAGACACCGGGGAGCTGTTTTTT | CASSYGLDTGELFF
- | TRBJ2-1 | - | TRBV7-8 | TGTGCCAGCAGCCCGAATGGCGGTGAGCAGTTCTTC | CASSPNGGEQFF
TRBD1 | TRBJ2-7 | few | TRBV7-8 | TGTGCCACCACTCGGCAGGGGGTCTCCCACGAGCAGTACTTC | CATTRQGVSHEQYF
- | TRBJ1-2 | - | TRBV5-6 | TGTGCCAGCAGCCTGGCGGAGGGTTTTTCTCCTAACTATGGCTACACCTTC | CASSLAEGFSPNYGYTF
- | TRBJ2-1 | - | TRBV5-1 | TGCGCCAGCAGCTTGGCGGACTCAACCTACAATGAGCAGTTCTTC | CASSLADSTYNEQFF
- | TRBJ2-7 | few | TRBV7-5 | TGTGCCAGAAGATTAACTAACTCGGAAATCTCCTACGAGCAGTACTTC | CARRLTNSEISYEQYF
- | TRBJ2-3 | - | TRBV27 | TGTGCCAGCAGTTTCGGACGGGGGAGCACAGATACGCAGTATTTT | CASSFGRGSTDTQYF
- | TRBJ2-2 | - | TRBV7-2 | TGTGCCAGCAGCTTTTTAACCCTAGCGAGAGGGTACGGGGAGCTGTTTTTT | CASSFLTLARGYGELFF
TRBD1 | TRBJ2-7 | - | TRBV5-6 | TGTGCCAGCATCATGGACAGGGGGCTCGGCGAGCAGTACTTC | CASIMDRGLGEQYF
- | TRBJ2-1 | - | TRBV6-1 | TGTGCCAGCAGTGAACCCCAACAGTTCTTC | CASSEPQQFF
- | TRBJ1-5 | once | TRBV6-1 | TGTGCCAGCAGTGGGACAGCCAATCAGCCCCAGCATTTT | CASSGTANQPQHF
TRBD2 | TRBJ2-3 | - | TRBV6-5 | TGTGCCAGCAGTTACTCGCCTAGCGGGAGTACAGATACGCAGTATTTT | CASSYSPSGSTDTQYF
- | TRBJ2-1 | - | TRBV4-1 | TGCGCCAGCAGCCAAGTGTCGACAAGCTACAATGAGCAGTTCTTC | CASSQVSTSYNEQFF
- | TRBJ2-7 | - | TRBV11-2 | TGTGCCACTAGCGCTGTCATAACCTACGAGCAGTACTTC | CATSAVITYEQYF
- | TRBJ1-2 | - | TRBV27 | TGTGCCAGCAGGTGGGTCGGAAGTTCCGACGGGAACTATGGCTACACCTTC | CASRWVGSSDGNYGYTF
TRBD1 | TRBJ1-1 | - | TRBV6-6 | TGTGCCAGCACCCGGACAGGGGGCGAGACTGAAGCTTTCTTT | CASTRTGGETEAFF
TRBD2 | TRBJ2-3 | - | TRBV4-2 | TGTGCCAGCAGCCTCTGGACTAGCGGGACGCAGTATTTT | CASSLWTSGTQYF
- | TRBJ2-1 | - | TRBV19 | TGTGCCAGTAGTCCCGTACTAGGAAGCTCCTACAATGAGCAGTTCTTC | CASSPVLGSSYNEQFF
TRBD2 | TRBJ2-1 | - | TRBV5-1 | TGCGCCAGCAGCCCTAGCGGGGGTTTTTGGAATGAGCAGTTCTTC | CASSPSGGFWNEQFF
- | TRBJ2-3 | once | TRBV5-4 | TGTGCCAGCAGCTGGGGGGGCGGAAGAGCAGATACGCAGTATTTT | CASSWGGGRADTQYF
TRBD2 | TRBJ2-5 | - | TRBV5-5 | TGTGCCAGCAGCTCTTGGACTAGCTCAGAGACCCAGTACTTC | CASSSWTSSETQYF
TRBD2 | TRBJ2-2 | - | TRBV7-3 | TGTGCCAGCAGCTTAGTCGGGACTAGAGCTTCCGGGGAGCTGTTTTTT | CASSLVGTRASGELFF